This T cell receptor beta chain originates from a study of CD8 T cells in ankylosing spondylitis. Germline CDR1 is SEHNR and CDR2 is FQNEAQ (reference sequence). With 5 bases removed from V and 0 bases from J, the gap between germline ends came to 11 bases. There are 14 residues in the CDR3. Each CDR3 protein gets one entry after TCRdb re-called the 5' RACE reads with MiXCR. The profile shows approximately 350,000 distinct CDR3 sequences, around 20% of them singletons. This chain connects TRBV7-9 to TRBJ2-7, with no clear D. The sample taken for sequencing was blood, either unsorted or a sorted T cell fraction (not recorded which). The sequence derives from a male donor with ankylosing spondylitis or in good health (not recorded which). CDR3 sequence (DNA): TGTGCCAGCAGCCGGCCCCTGGGCTCCTACGAGCAGTACTTC. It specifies CASSRPLGSYEQYF.